Shown below are 31 T cell receptor beta chains from a single sample sequenced in a study of T cells in localized non-small cell lung cancer. The method was immunoSEQ multiplex PCR; TCRdb's version includes in-frame clones alone and lacks a portion of them. The table has 58,000 or so clones, 75% to 90% seen once; the top ten hold roughly 1.8%. Sequenced material: peripheral blood, taken before any cancer treatment. These receptors all come from a woman aged 40-70 years with stage I lung adenocarcinoma.

The chain couples TRBV18 to TRBJ2-1; 10 bases are a match to TRBD1. Germline V CDR1 and CDR2: KGHSH, LQKENI. CDR3 length: 14 residues. V trimming: 2 bases; J trimming: 5 bases; junction bases outside the gene matches: 0. The CDR3 spells CASSPGTGDNEQFF. The DNA for the CDR3 is TGTGCCAGCTCACCAGGGACAGGGGACAATGAGCAGTTCTTC.

The chain is built from TRBV27 and TRBJ2-7, with TRBD2 identical over 9 bases. The V gene's germline CDR1 is MNHEY and CDR2 SMNVEV (reference sequence). Trimming removed 4 bases from V and 1 base from J; junction bases left unmatched: 5. CDR3 size: 15 residues. The CDR3 loop is CASSSRLAVSYEQYF. CDR3 nucleotide sequence: TGTGCCAGCAGTTCCCGACTAGCGGTTTCCTACGAGCAGTACTTC.

This chain joins TRBV7-9 and TRBJ1-4; D is uncertain. Germline assignment: CDR1 SEHNR and CDR2 FQNEAQ (reference sequence). There are 13 residues in the CDR3. V was shortened by 2 bases and J by 2 bases, with 3 bases between the two germline ends. CDR3 residues: CASSLTTNEKLFF. In nucleotides, the CDR3 is TGTGCCAGCAGCTTAACGACTAATGAAAAACTGTTTTTT. The whole variable domain, filled in from reference TRBV7-9 and TRBJ1-4, reads DTGVSQNPRHKITKRGQNVTFRCDPISEHNRLYWYRQTLGQGPEFLTYFQNEAQLEKSRLLSDRFSAERPKGSFSTLEIQRTEQGDSAMYLCASSLTTNEKLFFGSGTQLSVL.

This chain links TRBV11-1 with TRBJ2-1; 7 bases are a match to TRBD2. The germline V gene has CDR1 SGHAT and CDR2 FQDESV (reference sequence). Trimming removed 3 bases from V and 5 bases from J; junction bases left unmatched: 7. The CDR3 has 15 residues. DNA for the CDR3: TGTGCCAGCAGCTTTAGAACCAGCGGGGACAATGAGCAGTTCTTC. This gives the protein CASSFRTSGDNEQFF.

The rearrangement uses TRBV5-6 and TRBJ2-3; D not resolved. V was trimmed by 3 bases and J by 5 bases, leaving 4 bases between them. This CDR3 spans 11 amino acids. Germline V gene data show CDR1 as SGHDT and CDR2 as YYEEEE. CDR3 protein: CASSSKDTQYF. The DNA for the CDR3 is TGTGCCAGCAGCTCAAAAGATACGCAGTATTTT.

The V call is TRBV6-5, the J call TRBJ2-5, with a possible D match to TRBD2 (7 bases). The CDR3 sequence is 15 residues long. The germline V and J ends were trimmed by 2 bases and 5 bases, with 15 bases remaining between them. Germline V gene sequence: CDR1 MNHEY, CDR2 SVGAGI. CDR3: CASSYGGAGDETQYF. CDR3 coding DNA: TGTGCCAGCAGTTACGGGGGGGCAGGAGACGAGACCCAGTACTTC.

The J gene is TRBJ1-5, the V gene TRBV18; TRBD1 is a possible D gene (6 bases). V lost 2 bases and J 0 bases, leaving 11 bases between the germline ends. This CDR3 spans 16 amino acids. The germline CDR1 and CDR2 sequences are KGHSH and LQKENI. The CDR3 sequence is CASSPGQLDSNQPQHF. For the CDR3, the DNA is TGTGCCAGCTCACCAGGACAGCTCGATAGCAATCAGCCCCAGCATTTT.

The V call is TRBV11-2, the J call TRBJ1-4, with D possibly TRBD1 on 5 matching bases. The CDR3 loop spans 15 amino acids. Germline CDR1 and CDR2: SGHAT and FQNNGV. Trimming stripped 5 bases from V and 7 bases from J, with 17 bases between. The CDR3 here is CASSRDHAAGEKLFF. The CDR3 nucleotides are TGTGCCAGCAGCCGGGACCACGCGGCGGGTGAAAAACTGTTTTTT.

The genes are TRBV27 and TRBJ2-3; unclear D gene. The CDR3 runs 14 residues. Per the germline V gene, CDR1 is MNHEY and CDR2 is SMNVEV (reference sequence). V lost 7 bases and J lost 1, with 12 bases in between. CDR3 residues: CASNHNWGTDTQYF. As DNA, the CDR3 is TGTGCCAGCAACCATAATTGGGGCACAGATACGCAGTATTTT.

The chain combines TRBV19 with TRBJ1-5, with TRBD1 as a possible D gene (5 bases). Trimming stripped 4 bases from V and 0 bases from J, with 16 bases between. Germline CDR1 LNHDA, CDR2 SQIVND (reference sequence). The CDR3 has 17 residues. The CDR3 is CASSTGTGLYSNQPQHF. DNA for the CDR3: TGTGCCAGTAGTACTGGGACGGGCCTTTATAGCAATCAGCCCCAGCATTTT.

The genes are TRBV5-5 and TRBJ2-7, with D unclear. Looked up from germline, CDR1 is SGHKS and CDR2 is YYEKEE (reference sequence). V lost 0 bases and J lost 4, with 11 bases in between. This CDR3 region has 14 residues. CDR3 in DNA: TGTGCCAGCAGCTTGGAAGGGAACTCGTACGAGCAGTACTTC. Translating it yields CASSLEGNSYEQYF.

This sequence joins TRBV5-1 and TRBJ2-1; TRBD2 is a possible D gene (6 bases). Looked up from germline, CDR1 is SGHRS and CDR2 is YFSETQ. Trimming removed 3 bases at V and 12 bases at J, with 16 bases between. There are 13 residues in the CDR3. The DNA of the CDR3 is TGCGCCAGCAGCTGGGAGGACCCTACGGGGCAGTTCTTC. It is translated as CASSWEDPTGQFF.

V and J are TRBV18 and TRBJ2-4; 9 bases match TRBD1. CDR1 and CDR2 (germline): KGHSH, LQKENI. The CDR3 spans 16 residues. V lost 3 bases, J lost 8 bases, and 11 bases stayed unmatched. The CDR3 loop is CASSPFRTGGAHIQYF. The DNA for the CDR3 is TGTGCCAGCTCACCGTTCCGAACAGGGGGCGCGCACATTCAGTACTTC.

The gene calls are TRBV5-1 and TRBJ2-5; TRBD2 matches 8 bases. The V gene's germline CDR1 is SGHRS and CDR2 YFSETQ. The CDR3 is 15 residues long. Trimming cost V 0 bases and J 3 bases; bases outside gene matches: 4. CDR3 DNA: TGCGCCAGCAGCTTGGTGACAGCGGGGGAAGAGACCCAGTACTTC. It translates to CASSLVTAGEETQYF.

This chain uses TRBV18 with TRBJ1-2; D unresolved. Looked up from germline, CDR1 is KGHSH and CDR2 is LQKENI. The length of the CDR3 is 12 residues. Trimming stripped 3 bases from V and 6 bases from J, with 8 bases between. The CDR3, as DNA: TGTGCCAGCTCACCCTCCGAAAATGGCTACACCTTC. Translation: CASSPSENGYTF.

V is TRBV18 and J is TRBJ1-2; D gene ambiguous. The V gene lost 3 bases and the J gene lost 7 bases, with 18 bases spanning the gap. The CDR3 loop spans 15 amino acids. Germline values: CDR1 KGHSH, CDR2 LQKENI. CDR3 in amino acids: CASSPILTEGSGYTF. Here the CDR3 DNA reads TGTGCCAGCTCACCCATACTTACAGAGGGATCTGGCTACACCTTC.

This clone was counted between two and nine times. The chain links TRBV7-2 to TRBJ1-3, with D unresolved. V dropped 3 bases and J dropped 2 bases, with 2 bases sitting between them. The CDR3 contains 12 residues. From germline, CDR1 is SGHTA and CDR2 FQGNSA. CDR3 loop: CASSFPGNTIYF. The CDR3 DNA reads as TGTGCCAGCAGCTTTCCTGGAAACACCATATATTTT.

This chain links TRBV6-4 with TRBJ2-2; 7 nucleotides agree with TRBD2. Germline V gene lookup returns CDR1 MRHNA and CDR2 SNTAGT. This CDR3 spans 16 amino acids. The junction had 7 bases not matched to a gene; V was cut back by 6 bases and J by 0 bases. Written as DNA, the CDR3 is TGTGCCAGCAGGTACACTAGCGCTGCGAACACCGGGGAGCTGTTTTTT. Translation: CASRYTSAANTGELFF.

The chain is built from TRBV5-6 and TRBJ2-2; TRBD1 might be the D (5 bases). The CDR3 runs 15 residues. V shed 0 bases and J shed 6 bases, with 12 bases lying between them. Germline lookup yields CDR1 SGHDT and CDR2 YYEEEE. CDR3 region: CASSLDLRAPGELFF. The CDR3 region has the DNA TGTGCCAGCAGCTTGGACCTCAGGGCGCCCGGGGAGCTGTTTTTT.

The chain joins TRBV15 to TRBJ2-5; TRBD2 matches 10 bases. CDR1 and CDR2 (germline): LNHNV, YYDKDF (reference sequence). Losses at the gene ends were 6 bases for V and 4 bases for J; bases not matched to a gene: 2. The CDR3 is 13 amino acids. The CDR3 sequence: CATRVAGGETQYF. CDR3 DNA: TGTGCCACCAGAGTAGCGGGGGGAGAGACCCAGTACTTC.

The rearrangement joins TRBV6-5 to TRBJ1-5; D is unresolved. The V end was cut by 0 bases, the J end by 1 base, with 7 bases between. The CDR3 totals 15 residues. The germline V gene has CDR1 MNHEY and CDR2 SVGAGI. The CDR3 coding sequence is TGTGCCAGCAGTTACTCGTACCGGAGCAATCAGCCCCAGCATTTT. This sequence encodes CASSYSYRSNQPQHF.

The chain employs TRBV6-1 and TRBJ1-3, with D possibly being TRBD1 (5 bases). Trimming removed 4 bases at V and 8 bases at J, with 18 bases between. Germline loops: CDR1 MNHNS, CDR2 SASEGT. CDR3 length equals 15 residues. CDR3 protein: CASSAGGDQVDTIYF. The CDR3 DNA sequence: TGTGCCAGCAGTGCGGGGGGGGACCAGGTGGACACCATATATTTT.

In the case of this clone: Other DNA sequences in the sample encode the same CDR3. This rearrangement joins TRBV19 to TRBJ2-7; no firm D call. This CDR3 comprises 11 residues. V lost 4 bases to trimming and J lost 4 bases, with 5 bases between them. Germline assignment: CDR1 LNHDA and CDR2 SQIVND (reference sequence). The CDR3 here is CASSKEYEQYF. The DNA for the CDR3 is TGTGCCAGTAGTAAAGAGTACGAGCAGTACTTC.

This clone was seen only a few times. The chain couples TRBV29-1 to TRBJ1-4; D perhaps matches TRBD1 (5 bases). The CDR3 covers 11 residues. V was shortened by 7 bases and J by 8 bases, with 11 bases between the two germline ends. Germline lookup yields CDR1 SQVTM and CDR2 ANQGSEA. DNA for the CDR3: TGCAGCGGACAGTTTTACGAAAAACTGTTTTTT. Translating gives CSGQFYEKLFF.

The rearrangement uses TRBV11-2 and TRBJ2-3, with D perhaps TRBD1 or TRBD2 (5 bases each). Looked up from germline, CDR1 is SGHAT and CDR2 is FQNNGV. This CDR3 has 19 amino acids. V was trimmed by 0 bases and J by 0 bases, leaving 19 bases between them. The CDR3 loop is CASSLDPSIGTFSTDTQYF. CDR3 bases: TGTGCCAGCAGCTTAGACCCCAGTATCGGGACCTTTAGCACAGATACGCAGTATTTT.

The rearrangement links TRBV5-1 to TRBJ1-2; tentatively, D is TRBD1 (5 bases). Germline loops: CDR1 SGHRS, CDR2 YFSETQ. The CDR3 extends over 13 amino acids. V lost 4 bases to trimming and J lost 8 bases, with 15 bases between them. In nucleotides, the CDR3 is TGCGCCAGCAGCCCCGCCGGGGGGGAGGGCTACACCTTC. Amino acids: CASSPAGGEGYTF.

V is TRBV4-1 and J is TRBJ1-1; no clear D gene. The V gene's germline CDR1 is MGHRA and CDR2 YSYEKL. The CDR3 loop spans 13 amino acids. The V gene lost 0 bases and the J gene lost 1 base, with 3 bases spanning the gap. The CDR3 nucleotides read TGCGCCAGCAGCCAAGATGGGAACACTGAAGCTTTCTTT. Residues: CASSQDGNTEAFF.

This clone was counted a few times. The chain links TRBV28 to TRBJ2-3; D possibly corresponds to TRBD2 (5 bases). Trimming removed 10 bases from V and 3 bases from J, with 20 bases in between. The CDR3 extends over 15 amino acids. From germline, CDR1 is MDHEN and CDR2 SYDVKM. This CDR3 is CATTSRDRKTDTQYF. The CDR3 nucleotides are TGTGCCACCACAAGTCGGGATAGGAAGACAGATACGCAGTATTTT. The full variable domain, completed using reference TRBV28 and TRBJ2-3, is DVKVTQSSRYLVKRTGEKVFLECVQDMDHENMFWYRQDPGLGLRLIYFSYDVKMKEKGDIPEGYSVSREKKERFSLILESASTNQTSMYLCATTSRDRKTDTQYFGPGTRLTVL.

The rearrangement links TRBV25-1 to TRBJ1-1; TRBD1 matches 8 bases. This CDR3 spans 17 amino acids. The J segment lost 5 bases and the V segment lost 4 bases, leaving 15 bases of the junction unmatched. Germline V gene sequence: CDR1 MGHDK, CDR2 SYGVNS. CDR3 DNA sequence: TGTGCCAGCAGTGCCCACCCGGGGTTCGGGGACAGGACTGAAGCTTTCTTT. It specifies CASSAHPGFGDRTEAFF.

This chain connects TRBV28 to TRBJ1-2; 8 bases match TRBD1. Germline assignment: CDR1 MDHEN and CDR2 SYDVKM. The length of the CDR3 is 14 residues. After removal of 2 bases from V and 4 bases from J, the junction contained 3 bases not matched to a gene. CDR3 DNA sequence: TGTGCCAGCAGTTTAGACGGACAGGGCTATGGCTACACCTTC. Protein sequence: CASSLDGQGYGYTF.

V gene TRBV28 combines with J gene TRBJ1-4; D unresolved. Germline V CDR1 and CDR2: MDHEN, SYDVKM. With 4 bases removed from V and 3 bases from J, the gap between germline ends came to 15 bases. The CDR3 loop spans 16 amino acids. In DNA form, the CDR3 reads TGTGCCAGCAGTTCTCGTTTTAGAGTATCTAATGAAAAACTGTTTTTT. It is translated as CASSSRFRVSNEKLFF.